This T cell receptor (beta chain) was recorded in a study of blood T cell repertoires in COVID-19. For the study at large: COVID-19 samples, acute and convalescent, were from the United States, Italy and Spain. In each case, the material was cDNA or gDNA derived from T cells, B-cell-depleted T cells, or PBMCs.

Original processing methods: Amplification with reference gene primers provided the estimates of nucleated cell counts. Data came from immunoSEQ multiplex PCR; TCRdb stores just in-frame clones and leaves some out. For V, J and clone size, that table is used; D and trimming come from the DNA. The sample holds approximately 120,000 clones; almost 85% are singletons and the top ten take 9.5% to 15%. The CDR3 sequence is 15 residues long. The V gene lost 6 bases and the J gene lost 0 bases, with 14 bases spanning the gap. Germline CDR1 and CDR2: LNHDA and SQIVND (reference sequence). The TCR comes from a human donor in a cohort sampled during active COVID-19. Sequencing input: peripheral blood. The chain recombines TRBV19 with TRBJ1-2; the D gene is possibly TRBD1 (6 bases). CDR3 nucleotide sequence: TGTGCCAGTAGGGAGGCTGGGGGCTCTAACTATGGCTACACCTTC. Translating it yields CASREAGGSNYGYTF.